This T cell receptor beta chain was retrieved from a study of blood T cell repertoires in COVID-19. Study in general: COVID-19 samples collected from the United States, Italy and Spain covered acute and convalescent phases. PBMCs, B-cell-depleted T cells, or T cells provided the cDNA or gDNA that made up the material.

Enrolment of Seattle patients took place during active infection, and they were followed longitudinally. As processed by the authors: Reference gene primer amplification yielded estimated nucleated cell counts. TCRdb's copy holds only in-frame clones and misses some; the assay was immunoSEQ multiplex PCR. V, J and clone size are those of that table, while D and trimming were read from the DNA. The data show about 390,000 clones, approximately 89% seen once. This receptor was taken from a woman in her fifties or sixties with COVID-19, enrolled during active disease. The sequenced material came from peripheral blood.

As DNA, the CDR3 is TGTGCCACCAGCGGGGACAGGGGGAGTTCACCCCTCCACTTT. It codes for CATSGDRGSSPLHF. The chain links TRBV15 to TRBJ1-6; 11 positions match TRBD1. V lost 5 bases to trimming and J lost 9 bases; unmatched junction nucleotides: 3. The CDR3 consists of 14 residues. Germline CDR1 and CDR2: LNHNV and YYDKDF (reference sequence). Full variable domain (rest looked up from reference TRBV15 and TRBJ1-6): DAMVIQNPRYQVTQFGKPVTLSCSQTLNHNVMYWYQQKSSQAPKLLFHYYDKDFNNEADTPDNFQSRRPNTSFCFLDIRSPGLGDTAMYLCATSGDRGSSPLHFGNGTRLTVT.